This T cell receptor (beta chain) was recorded in a study of beta chain features in type 1 diabetes. cDNA synthesis used the whole RNA isolate, giving expressed TCRB sequences. Repertoires were generated with immunoSEQ multiplex PCR, while TCRdb's copy carries only in-frame clones and drops some. The sample includes about 360,000 clones, 10% to 15% of them seen just once. This CDR3 contains 15 residues. After removal of 6 bases from V and 11 bases from J, the junction contained 17 bases not matched to a gene. From germline, CDR1 is KGHSH and CDR2 LQKENI. This clone has more than one count but fewer than ten.

Sample: naive CD4+ T cells from blood. The gene calls are TRBV18 and TRBJ1-1; the match to TRBD1 covers 8 bases. The clonotype originates from a young man in good health. In DNA form, the CDR3 reads TGTGCCAGCTCCACGCAGGGACAGGTGCATCGCGAGGCTTTCTTT. Translated: CASSTQGQVHREAFF.